This T cell receptor (beta chain) was observed in a study of monozygotic twins with inflammatory bowel disease. Germline-derived CDR1 and CDR2 are MNHEY and SVGAGI. The CDR3 is 18 residues long. TCRdb derives one entry per CDR3 protein from the 5' RACE reads, leaving out DNA. The table for this sample gives roughly 330,000 distinct CDR3 sequences. On this clonotype: The antigen remains unidentified.

Study conclusions and caveats: Limited statistical power may explain no repertoire similarity difference between concordant and discordant twins.

The specimen was blood. The receptor was isolated from a human donor with ulcerative colitis or Crohn's disease, or a healthy co-twin of an affected twin (not recorded which). V is TRBV6-5 and J is TRBJ2-4; there is no DNA to check the TCRdb D call of TRBD1. The CDR3 reads CASSPPGQGALGKNIQYF.